The source of this T cell receptor (beta chain) is a study of blood T cell repertoires in COVID-19. Study-wide background: Whether acute or convalescent, the COVID-19 samples came from the United States, Italy and Spain.

Enrollees, about 18 to 89 years old, lived in 24 US areas. Participants' reported clinical history set cohort assignment. Per the authors' pipeline: Using reference gene primer amplification, nucleated cell counts were estimated. Profiling relied on immunoSEQ multiplex PCR, and the TCRdb table lists in-frame clones only, not all of them. The V and J calls and clone size are taken from that table; D and trimming were inferred from the DNA. The table lists 200,000 to 250,000 clones, approximately 86% of them singletons. Germline CDR1 and CDR2: SGHRS and YFSETQ. Trimming left V 2 bases short and J 3 bases short, with 8 bases between. CDR3 length: 13 residues. Concerning this clone: Other DNA sequences from this sample encode an identical CDR3 as well.

The sequencing input was PBMCs or T cells enriched from blood (not recorded which). The chain recombines TRBV5-1 with TRBJ1-2; D gene unclear. This TCR came from a woman in her twenties or thirties with acute COVID-19. The DNA of the CDR3 is TGCGCCAGCAGCTTTAGTAGCGACTATGGCTACACCTTC. Translated: CASSFSSDYGYTF.